These 10 T cell receptor beta chains were sequenced from one sample in a study of blood T cell repertoires in COVID-19. Assay: immunoSEQ multiplex PCR; the TCRdb copy retains only in-frame clones and omits some. The sample carries about 240,000 clones, approximately 80% recorded once. Material: peripheral blood. These receptor sequences come from a young man who had recovered from COVID-19.

The gene calls are TRBV7-6 and TRBJ2-5; D may be TRBD1 (5 bases). This CDR3 is 15 amino acids long. The germline V gene has CDR1 SGHVS and CDR2 FNYEAQ. V lost 5 bases and J lost 3, with 16 bases in between. The CDR3 spells CASSTHQGRKETQYF. In DNA form, the CDR3 reads TGTGCCAGCAGCACACACCAGGGAAGGAAAGAGACCCAGTACTTC. The full variable domain, in which reference TRBV7-6 and TRBJ2-5 provide the parts outside the CDR3, is GAGVSQSPRYKVTKRGQDVALRCDPISGHVSLYWYRQALGQGPEFLTYFNYEAQQDKSGLPNDRFSAERPEGSISTLTIQRTEQRDSAMYRCASSTHQGRKETQYFGPGTRLLVL.

The chain uses TRBV7-3 and TRBJ1-5; D is possibly TRBD1 (5 bases). Trimming took 8 bases from V and 0 from J, leaving 20 bases between them. Germline V gene lookup returns CDR1 SGHTA and CDR2 FQGTGA. CDR3 length equals 17 residues. The CDR3: CASSSPSGTYSNQPQHF. CDR3 nucleotide sequence: TGTGCCAGCTCCTCCCCTTCCGGGACTTATAGCAATCAGCCCCAGCATTTT.

The chain recombines TRBV18 with TRBJ2-7, with 7 bases lining up with TRBD1. With 3 bases clipped from V and 4 bases from J, the junction kept 6 bases outside the gene matches. Germline lookup yields CDR1 KGHSH and CDR2 LQKENI. The CDR3 is made up of 14 amino acids. CDR3 loop: CASSPRGLEYEQYF. CDR3 nucleotides: TGTGCCAGCTCACCGAGGGGGCTTGAGTACGAGCAGTACTTC. The full variable domain, in which reference TRBV18 and TRBJ2-7 provide the parts outside the CDR3, is NAGVMQNPRHLVRRRGQEARLRCSPMKGHSHVYWYRQLPEEGLKFMVYLQKENIIDESGMPKERFSAEFPKEGPSILRIQQVVRGDSAAYFCASSPRGLEYEQYFGPGTRLTVT.

The J gene is TRBJ1-1, the V gene TRBV7-3; 8 nucleotides align to TRBD1. Looked up from germline, CDR1 is SGHTA and CDR2 is FQGTGA. There are 15 residues in the CDR3. V lost 4 bases, J lost 1 base, and 5 bases stayed unmatched. This CDR3 is CASSSTGAKNTEAFF. The DNA for the CDR3 is TGTGCCAGCAGCTCGACAGGGGCCAAGAACACTGAAGCTTTCTTT.

This clone was recorded at least ten times. The chain combines TRBV28 with TRBJ1-6; 10 bases map to TRBD1. Germline V gives CDR1 MDHEN, CDR2 SYDVKM. Losses at the gene ends were 3 bases for V and 9 bases for J; bases not matched to a gene: 11. The CDR3 length is 17 residues. CDR3 nucleotides: TGTGCCAGCAGTTTGGGACAGGGGAGTTTTAAAGGTTCACCCCTCCACTTT. Translating it yields CASSLGQGSFKGSPLHF.

The chain employs TRBV5-1 and TRBJ2-7; TRBD1 agrees at 11 bases. V gave up 3 bases and J gave up 4 bases; unmatched junction bases: 3. The CDR3 sequence is 14 residues long. Per germline, CDR1 SGHRS and CDR2 YFSETQ. CDR3: CASSYGTGGYEQYF. CDR3 bases: TGCGCCAGCAGCTACGGGACAGGGGGGTACGAGCAGTACTTC. Drawing the rest from reference TRBV5-1 and TRBJ2-7, the complete variable domain is KAGVTQTPRYLIKTRGQQVTLSCSPISGHRSVSWYQQTPGQGLQFLFEYFSETQRNKGNFPGRFSGRQFSNSRSEMNVSTLELGDSALYLCASSYGTGGYEQYFGPGTRLTVT.

This chain joins TRBV4-1 and TRBJ1-3; weak D call: TRBD1 (5 bases). CDR3 size: 18 residues. Per germline, CDR1 MGHRA and CDR2 YSYEKL. V was pared by 1 base and J by 0 bases, with 16 bases between. CDR3 region: CASSQGLTGPGSGNTIYF. The CDR3 DNA follows: TGCGCCAGCAGCCAAGGACTTACAGGCCCTGGCTCTGGAAACACCATATATTTT.

CDR3 DNA sequence: TGTGCCAGCGGAGGGCGGGAAAAGAACACCGGGGAGCTGTTTTTT. Protein product: CASGGREKNTGELFF. The chain couples TRBV19 to TRBJ2-2, with D possibly being TRBD2 (6 bases). Trimming cost V 9 bases and J 1 base, with 15 bases left between them. Germline values: CDR1 LNHDA, CDR2 SQIVND (reference sequence). The CDR3 has 15 residues. The whole variable domain, filled in from reference TRBV19 and TRBJ2-2, reads DGGITQSPKYLFRKEGQNVTLSCEQNLNHDAMYWYRQDPGQGLRLIYYSQIVNDFQKGDIAEGYSVSREKKESFPLTVTSAQKNPTAFYLCASGGREKNTGELFFGEGSRLTVL.

This sequence joins TRBV5-6 and TRBJ2-7; the D gene is possibly TRBD1 (6 bases). From germline, CDR1 is SGHDT and CDR2 YYEEEE. The CDR3 has 16 residues. Trimming took off 2 bases at V and 2 bases at J, with 17 bases between the two ends. The CDR3 region has the DNA TGTGCCAGCAGCTTCGGGCTCAGGGACACAACCTACGAGCAGTACTTC. Its protein is CASSFGLRDTTYEQYF.

For the CDR3, the DNA is TGTGCCAGCAGCTCCAGCCCGCGCAGGGCCGGAGAGACCCAGTACTTC. It yields the protein CASSSSPRRAGETQYF. This chain joins TRBV7-6 and TRBJ2-5; TRBD1 is a possible D gene (5 bases). V dropped 4 bases and J dropped 4 bases, with 19 bases sitting between them. CDR3 length equals 16 residues. Germline-derived CDR1 and CDR2 are SGHVS and FNYEAQ.